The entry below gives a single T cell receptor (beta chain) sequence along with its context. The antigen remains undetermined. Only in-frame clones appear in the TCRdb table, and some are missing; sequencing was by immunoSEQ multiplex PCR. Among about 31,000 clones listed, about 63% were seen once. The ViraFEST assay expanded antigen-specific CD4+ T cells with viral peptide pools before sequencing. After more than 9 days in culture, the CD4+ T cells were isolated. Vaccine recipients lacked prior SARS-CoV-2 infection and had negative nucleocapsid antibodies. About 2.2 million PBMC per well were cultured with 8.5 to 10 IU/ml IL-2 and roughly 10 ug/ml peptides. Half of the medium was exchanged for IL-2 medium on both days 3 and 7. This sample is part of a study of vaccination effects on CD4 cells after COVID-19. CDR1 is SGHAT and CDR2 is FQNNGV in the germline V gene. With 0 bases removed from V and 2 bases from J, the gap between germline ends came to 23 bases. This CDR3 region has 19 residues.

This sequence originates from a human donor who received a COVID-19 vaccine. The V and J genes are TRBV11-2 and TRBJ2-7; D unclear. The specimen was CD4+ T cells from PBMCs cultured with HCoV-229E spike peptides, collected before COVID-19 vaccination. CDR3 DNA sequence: TGTGCCAGCAGCTTAGAGTACCTAAAGCGATCTATGGGAACCTACGAGCAGTACTTC. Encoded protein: CASSLEYLKRSMGTYEQYF.